These 14 T cell receptor beta chains share one sample of origin, sequenced in a study of T cells of healthy individuals. One entry per CDR3 protein, called by TCRdb with MiXCR from the 5' RACE reads. The sample contains approximately 52,000 distinct CDR3 sequences, over 12% of which appear only once. Receptors originate from a human donor in good health.

The table lists this clonotype with many counts. The chain has TRBV27 and TRBJ1-2; D possibly corresponds to TRBD1 (5 bases). Trimming cost V 2 bases and J 5 bases, with 18 bases left between them. Germline V gene sequence: CDR1 MNHEY, CDR2 SMNVEV (reference sequence). The CDR3 length is 16 residues. The DNA for the CDR3 is TGTGCCAGCAGTTTAGGGCAGGGCCTTAACCTATATGGCTACACCTTC. It translates to CASSLGQGLNLYGYTF.

This clonotype was found many times. The chain recombines TRBV6-1 with TRBJ2-7; 9 positions match TRBD1. The CDR3 length is 14 residues. V dropped 5 bases and J dropped 7; count of bases not matched to a gene: 9. Germline CDR1 reads MNHNS; CDR2 reads SASEGT. CDR3: CASSQGQGLGEQYF. CDR3 DNA sequence: TGTGCCAGCAGTCAAGGACAGGGGCTCGGGGAGCAGTACTTC.

The CDR3 protein is CASSELSWGESYAQYF. The CDR3 DNA reads TGCGCCAGCAGTGAGTTAAGTTGGGGCGAATCTTACGCGCAGTATTTT. The chain carries TRBV10-2 and TRBJ2-3; a weak D match, TRBD1 (5 bases). CDR1 is WSHSY, CDR2 SAAADI, per germline. CDR3 size: 16 residues. V lost 1 base and J lost 10, with 21 bases in between.

This clonotype was found a few times. J is TRBJ2-3 and V is TRBV29-1, with 12 bases that match TRBD2. J lost 1 base, V lost 4 bases, and 9 bases had no gene match. Per the germline V gene, CDR1 is SQVTM and CDR2 is ANQGSEA. The CDR3 is made up of 17 amino acids. The CDR3, as DNA: TGCAGCGTTGTTTTCCTAGCGGGAGGGCCCGGCACAGATACGCAGTATTTT. It specifies CSVVFLAGGPGTDTQYF.

This clonotype was seen ten or more times. This chain connects TRBV7-9 to TRBJ1-2, with 8 bases fitting TRBD1. This CDR3 is 14 amino acids long. Germline V gene lookup returns CDR1 SEHNR and CDR2 FQNEAQ (reference sequence). J was trimmed by 4 bases and V by 5 bases; bases with no gene match: 6. The chain's CDR3 is CASSPRQGSYGYTF. The DNA of the CDR3 is TGTGCCAGCAGCCCCCGACAGGGGTCCTATGGCTACACCTTC.

V usage is TRBV7-2 and J usage is TRBJ1-1; D is unclear. Trimming cost V 2 bases and J 5 bases, with 9 bases left between them. Germline-derived CDR1 and CDR2 are SGHTA and FQGNSA. The CDR3 contains 13 residues. CDR3 sequence: CASSLTSKTEAFF. The CDR3 region has the DNA TGTGCCAGCAGCTTAACTTCGAAGACTGAAGCTTTCTTT.

This clonotype was detected a few times. This rearrangement joins TRBV20-1 to TRBJ2-7; D is perhaps TRBD2 (5 bases). Germline V CDR1 and CDR2: DFQATT, SNEGSKA (reference sequence). The V end lost 1 base, the J end lost 1 base, and 17 bases lay between the germline ends. This CDR3 comprises 16 residues. The DNA for the CDR3 is TGCAGTGCTAGAGGGAAGCAGGCGGGTTTTTCCTACGAGCAGTACTTC. It specifies CSARGKQAGFSYEQYF.

This clonotype appeared many times. The chain has TRBV3-1 and TRBJ2-1; 13 bases agree with TRBD2. Germline V CDR1 and CDR2: LGHDT, YNNKEL (reference sequence). The CDR3 runs 14 residues. J gave up 10 bases and V 7 bases, and 7 bases lay outside the gene matches. The chain's CDR3 is CASNRLAGGHEQFF. The CDR3 nucleotides are TGTGCCAGCAATCGACTAGCGGGGGGCCACGAGCAGTTCTTC.

V and J are TRBV6-5 and TRBJ2-6; a possible D gene is TRBD2 (6 bases). This CDR3 region has 17 residues. The V gene's germline CDR1 is MNHEY and CDR2 SVGAGI. V was clipped by 6 bases and J by 0 bases, with 15 bases between them. In nucleotides, the CDR3 is TGTGCCAGCAGCCCGGGCGGGGTTCACTCTGGGGCCAACGTCCTGACTTTC. It encodes CASSPGGVHSGANVLTF.

The chain combines TRBV12-3 or TRBV12-4 with TRBJ1-5; no clear D gene. V gave up 3 bases and J gave up 0 bases, with 9 bases separating them. CDR3 size: 15 residues. The CDR3 DNA sequence: TGTGCCAGCAGTTTTTCCAGTCATAGCAATCAGCCCCAGCATTTT. Its translation is CASSFSSHSNQPQHF.

The gene calls are TRBV7-2 and TRBJ2-4; D possibly matches TRBD1 or TRBD2 (6 bases each). Trimming cost V 1 base and J 7 bases, with 14 bases left between them. Per the germline V gene, CDR1 is SGHTA and CDR2 is FQGNSA. The CDR3 covers 15 residues. The CDR3 sequence: CASSLVAGGANIQYF. CDR3 sequence (DNA): TGTGCCAGCAGCTTAGTGGCCGGGGGCGCGAACATTCAGTACTTC. Combining the CDR3 with reference TRBV7-2 and TRBJ2-4 gives the whole variable domain GAGVSQSPSNKVTEKGKDVELRCDPISGHTALYWYRQSLGQGLEFLIYFQGNSAPDKSGLPSDRFSAERTGGSVSTLTIQRTQQEDSAVYLCASSLVAGGANIQYFGAGTRLSVL.

J is TRBJ2-3 and V is TRBV5-1; 7 positions agree with TRBD1. This CDR3 has 17 amino acids. CDR1 and CDR2 (germline): SGHRS, YFSETQ. The ends lost 0 bases at V and 2 bases at J; junction bases unmatched: 9. The CDR3 DNA reads TGCGCCAGCAGCTTGGCGACAGGGTACCTACTCACAGATACGCAGTATTTT. This translates into CASSLATGYLLTDTQYF.

This clonotype was found many times. CDR3 sequence reads: CASSLGRGKIHEQYF. CDR3 DNA: TGTGCCAGCAGCTTGGGCAGGGGGAAAATCCACGAGCAGTACTTC. The V and J genes are TRBV13 and TRBJ2-7, with 7 bases lining up with TRBD1. Germline CDR1 is PRHDT and CDR2 is FYEKMQ (reference sequence). CDR3 size: 15 residues. V gave up 3 bases and J gave up 5 bases; unmatched junction bases: 10.

This clonotype was picked up a small number of times. The rearrangement uses TRBV5-5 and TRBJ2-7; TRBD1 aligns across 7 bases. Germline values: CDR1 SGHKS, CDR2 YYEKEE (reference sequence). This CDR3 has 16 residues. V shed 4 bases and J 0 bases; nucleotides not matched to a gene: 10. The CDR3 protein is CASSNAQGWSSYEQYF. Written as DNA, the CDR3 is TGTGCCAGCAGCAACGCACAGGGGTGGAGCTCCTACGAGCAGTACTTC.